The 29 T cell receptor beta chains below all came from one sample that was sequenced in a study of blood T cell repertoires in COVID-19. Here immunoSEQ multiplex PCR was the method, and the copy in TCRdb shows in-frame clones only, minus some. The repertoire holds fewer than 250,000 clones, 83% seen once, with about 3.6% in the top ten. Sequenced: PBMCs or T cells enriched from blood (not recorded which). All receptors derive from a middle-aged woman who had been exposed to COVID-19.

In this sample, this clone turned up once. The CDR3 is CASSASDQPQHF. Written as DNA, the CDR3 is TGTGCCAGCAGTGCATCGGATCAGCCCCAGCATTTT. The chain has TRBV12-3 or TRBV12-4 and TRBJ1-5; D remains ambiguous. Deletions cut 5 bases from V and 5 bases from J, with 7 bases between. This CDR3 is 12 amino acids long.

The genes are TRBV24-1 and TRBJ2-6, with D perhaps TRBD2 (6 bases). Germline V CDR1 and CDR2: KGHDR, SFDVKD. The CDR3 consists of 14 residues. V lost 5 bases to trimming and J lost 3 bases, with 7 bases between them. The DNA of the CDR3 is TGTGCCACCAGTGGGAGGGATGGGGCCAACGTCCTGACTTTC. It translates to CATSGRDGANVLTF.

The V gene is TRBV4-1, the J gene TRBJ2-7; 9 bases fit TRBD1. The germline V gene encodes CDR1 MGHRA and CDR2 YSYEKL. The CDR3 runs 16 residues. V gave up 4 bases and J gave up 5 bases; unmatched junction bases: 12. CDR3 residues: CASSPLDRGNNDEQYF. The CDR3 DNA sequence: TGCGCCAGCAGCCCTTTAGACAGGGGGAATAACGACGAGCAGTACTTC.

This chain connects TRBV7-3 to TRBJ2-2; 7 bases align to TRBD2. Germline V gives CDR1 SGHTA, CDR2 FQGTGA. V dropped 0 bases and J dropped 4; count of bases not matched to a gene: 5. This CDR3 has 16 amino acids. In DNA form, the CDR3 reads TGTGCCAGCAGCTTAACCGCTAGCGGAGGCACCGGGGAGCTGTTTTTT. Translating it yields CASSLTASGGTGELFF.

The chain joins TRBV28 to TRBJ1-1, with D possibly TRBD1 on 5 matching bases. The CDR3 consists of 15 residues. V lost 2 bases, J lost 1 base, and 11 bases lay in between. Germline CDR1 MDHEN, CDR2 SYDVKM. This CDR3 is CASSLPGGSNTEAFF. CDR3 DNA: TGTGCCAGCAGTTTACCGGGGGGATCGAACACTGAAGCTTTCTTT.

The table lists this clone with a few counts. V usage is TRBV5-6 and J usage is TRBJ2-7, with 10 bases identical to TRBD1. J lost 4 bases, V lost 2 bases, and 9 bases had no gene match. The germline V gene has CDR1 SGHDT and CDR2 YYEEEE. The CDR3 sequence is 16 residues long. The chain's CDR3 is CASSLITGQGPYEQYF. CDR3 in DNA: TGTGCCAGCAGCTTAATTACGGGACAGGGGCCGTACGAGCAGTACTTC.

J is TRBJ1-2 and V is TRBV9; 7 bases are shared with TRBD1. With V trimmed by 6 bases and J by 4 bases, 9 bases remained unmatched. Germline assignment: CDR1 SGDLS and CDR2 YYNGEE. The CDR3 has 14 amino acids. The CDR3 loop reads CASTTGEGSYGYTF. The CDR3 DNA follows: TGTGCCAGCACCACAGGGGAAGGGAGCTATGGCTACACCTTC. Full variable domain (rest looked up from reference TRBV9 and TRBJ1-2): DSGVTQTPKHLITATGQRVTLRCSPRSGDLSVYWYQQSLDQGLQFLIQYYNGEERAKGNILERFSAQQFPDLHSELNLSSLELGDSALYFCASTTGEGSYGYTFGSGTRLTVV.

The rearrangement uses TRBV7-9 and TRBJ1-2, with D hard to call. The CDR3 consists of 14 residues. V was clipped by 5 bases and J by 7 bases, with 17 bases between them. Per the germline V gene, CDR1 is SEHNR and CDR2 is FQNEAQ (reference sequence). The CDR3, as DNA: TGTGCCAGCAGCCCTTCGGGTTCATTCCCTGGCTACACCTTC. Protein product: CASSPSGSFPGYTF.

V and J are TRBV2 and TRBJ2-5; TRBD2 matches at 8 bases. Germline assignment: CDR1 SNHLY and CDR2 FYNNEI. The CDR3 has 16 amino acids. The V segment lost 7 bases and the J segment 0 bases; nucleotides outside the gene matches: 10. The CDR3 DNA follows: TGTGCCAGCACCCGCGCGGGGGGCCTCGACCAAGAGACCCAGTACTTC. Its protein is CASTRAGGLDQETQYF.

This clone appeared a single time. The chain joins TRBV3-1 (or the pseudogene TRBV3-2) to TRBJ2-7; 7 bases line up with TRBD1. The CDR3 runs to 13 residues. CDR1 is LGHDT, CDR2 YNNKEL, per germline (reference sequence). V trimming: 6 bases; J trimming: 2 bases; junction bases outside the gene matches: 4. CDR3 residues: CASSLGTAYEQYF. CDR3 DNA sequence: TGTGCCAGCAGTCTCGGGACAGCCTACGAGCAGTACTTC.

The J gene is TRBJ2-3, the V gene TRBV6-5; 9 bases align to TRBD1. The germline V gene has CDR1 MNHEY and CDR2 SVGAGI. The CDR3 extends over 16 amino acids. V shed 2 bases and J 3 bases; nucleotides not matched to a gene: 6. The CDR3 DNA follows: TGTGCCAGCAGTTACCGCCGGGACAGGGTGACAGATACGCAGTATTTT. Translating it yields CASSYRRDRVTDTQYF.

In this sample, this clone turned up a few times. The rearrangement joins TRBV2 to TRBJ1-1; 8 nucleotides match TRBD1. The junction had 7 bases not matched to a gene; V was cut back by 7 bases and J by 0 bases. The CDR3 consists of 15 residues. Germline loops: CDR1 SNHLY, CDR2 FYNNEI. The CDR3 is CASNRQGSMNTEAFF. Written as DNA, the CDR3 is TGTGCCAGCAACCGACAGGGGTCGATGAACACTGAAGCTTTCTTT.

V is TRBV5-1 and J is TRBJ2-1; 11 nucleotides line up with TRBD2. Germline CDR1 and CDR2: SGHRS and YFSETQ. V trimming: 1 base; J trimming: 7 bases; junction bases outside the gene matches: 4. The CDR3 covers 15 residues. The CDR3 loop reads CASSLKLAGANEQFF. DNA of the CDR3: TGCGCCAGCAGCTTGAAACTAGCGGGGGCAAATGAGCAGTTCTTC.

The J gene is TRBJ1-2, the V gene TRBV19, with a weak D call TRBD1 (5 bases). With 5 bases removed from V and 4 bases from J, the gap between germline ends came to 11 bases. In germline, CDR1 is LNHDA, CDR2 SQIVND (reference sequence). The CDR3 is 13 residues long. CDR3 DNA: TGTGCCAGTAGTGCCAACAGGTTCTATGGCTACACCTTC. It specifies CASSANRFYGYTF.

The V gene is TRBV19, the J gene TRBJ2-1; perhaps TRBD2 as D (7 bases). CDR1 and CDR2 (germline): LNHDA, SQIVND (reference sequence). This CDR3 region has 14 residues. V was shortened by 10 bases and J by 8 bases, with 21 bases between the two germline ends. The CDR3, as DNA: TGTGCCACCTTAGATAAGGGGGGGCGCGATGAGCAGTTCTTC. Its translation: CATLDKGGRDEQFF.

V is TRBV14 and J is TRBJ1-6, with 7 bases lining up with TRBD1. This CDR3 contains 14 residues. Germline CDR1 is SGHDN and CDR2 is FVKESK. J was trimmed by 9 bases and V by 5 bases; bases with no gene match: 7. In DNA, the CDR3 is TGTGCCAGCAGCGTACAGGGGAGCGTTTCACCCCTCCACTTT. It yields the protein CASSVQGSVSPLHF.

This clone appeared a single time. The chain employs TRBV10-3 and TRBJ1-5; D gene unclear. This CDR3 has 14 amino acids. CDR1 is ENHRY, CDR2 SYGVKD, per germline. V lost 6 bases and J 0 bases, leaving 9 bases between the germline ends. The CDR3 sequence is CAISSGNSNQPQHF. The DNA of the CDR3 is TGTGCCATCAGCTCGGGAAATAGCAATCAGCCCCAGCATTTT.

The V and J genes are TRBV10-2 and TRBJ1-4; no reliable D call. Germline-derived CDR1 and CDR2 are WSHSY and SAAADI. The V and J ends lost 0 bases and 7 bases respectively, with 6 bases between them. This CDR3 has 13 amino acids. CDR3 sequence reads: CASSESTPEKLFF. In DNA form, the CDR3 reads TGCGCCAGCAGTGAGTCGACTCCTGAAAAACTGTTTTTT.

The chain uses TRBV19 and TRBJ2-7; maybe TRBD1 (6 bases). Germline CDR1 is LNHDA and CDR2 is SQIVND (reference sequence). V dropped 3 bases and J dropped 3 bases, with 12 bases sitting between them. This CDR3 spans 14 amino acids. CDR3 DNA: TGTGCCAGTAGTATGGCGTCAGGGGTCTACGAGCAGTACTTC. The encoded protein is CASSMASGVYEQYF.

J is TRBJ1-2 and V is TRBV19, with D perhaps matching TRBD1 (6 bases). The CDR3 sequence is 15 residues long. Trimming stripped 5 bases from V and 4 bases from J, with 17 bases between. CDR1 is LNHDA and CDR2 is SQIVND in the germline V gene (reference sequence). CDR3 sequence (DNA): TGTGCCAGTAGTTCCTCACTTGGGGGCAGCTATGGCTACACCTTC. This gives the protein CASSSSLGGSYGYTF.

The chain has TRBV5-1 and TRBJ1-2; possible D gene TRBD1, 5 bases. Deletions cut 4 bases from V and 0 bases from J, with 19 bases between. CDR1 is SGHRS, CDR2 YFSETQ, per germline. CDR3 length: 17 amino acids. The CDR3 loop is CASSREAGRKANYGYTF. CDR3 bases: TGCGCCAGCAGCCGGGAGGCAGGGAGGAAGGCTAACTATGGCTACACCTTC.

V is TRBV19 and J is TRBJ2-1, with a tentative D call TRBD1 (6 bases). CDR1 is LNHDA and CDR2 is SQIVND in the germline V gene (reference sequence). Between the trimmed V and J ends, which lost 5 bases and 2 bases, there was a span of 16 bases. This CDR3 contains 16 residues. In DNA form, the CDR3 reads TGTGCCAGTAGTCGAACAGGGAGTGGAACCTACAATGAGCAGTTCTTC. This codes for CASSRTGSGTYNEQFF.

The V gene is TRBV7-2, the J gene TRBJ2-1; the D gene is possibly TRBD2 (6 bases). The CDR3 totals 15 residues. Trimming left V 5 bases short and J 5 bases short, with 16 bases between. The germline V gene encodes CDR1 SGHTA and CDR2 FQGNSA. CDR3 amino acids: CASSHTGGVDNEQFF. The CDR3 DNA follows: TGTGCCAGCAGCCACACCGGGGGAGTGGACAATGAGCAGTTCTTC. The whole variable domain, remainder taken from reference TRBV7-2 and TRBJ2-1, is GAGVSQSPSNKVTEKGKDVELRCDPISGHTALYWYRQSLGQGLEFLIYFQGNSAPDKSGLPSDRFSAERTGGSVSTLTIQRTQQEDSAVYLCASSHTGGVDNEQFFGPGTRLTVL.

J is TRBJ1-6 and V is TRBV6-2 or TRBV6-3; D gene unclear. Between the trimmed V and J ends, which lost 5 bases and 0 bases, there was a span of 8 bases. The CDR3 totals 15 residues. CDR1 and CDR2 from the germline V gene are MNHEY and SVGEGT. The CDR3 DNA follows: TGTGCCAGCAGTCCCATGAGCTCCTATAATTCACCCCTCCACTTT. The encoded protein is CASSPMSSYNSPLHF.

This chain joins TRBV5-4 and TRBJ1-1; maybe TRBD1 (6 bases). The CDR3 consists of 15 residues. Trimming took 3 bases from V and 3 from J, leaving 15 bases between them. Germline values: CDR1 SGHNT, CDR2 YYREEE (reference sequence). This CDR3 is CASSWEQGYDTEAFF. The CDR3 DNA is TGTGCCAGCAGCTGGGAACAGGGATACGACACTGAAGCTTTCTTT.

The V call is TRBV10-3, the J call TRBJ1-5; D call uncertain. The CDR3 contains 13 residues. Germline assignment: CDR1 ENHRY and CDR2 SYGVKD. V lost 4 bases, J lost 4 bases, and 8 bases lay in between. The CDR3 reads CAISGGQNQPQHF. As DNA, the CDR3 is TGTGCCATCAGTGGAGGGCAGAATCAGCCCCAGCATTTT.

The V and J genes are TRBV19 and TRBJ1-6; a weak D match, TRBD1 (6 bases). V was cut by 5 bases and J by 11 bases, with 13 bases left in between. This CDR3 spans 13 amino acids. Germline V lookup: CDR1 LNHDA, CDR2 SQIVND (reference sequence). CDR3 region: CASSPQGYPPLHF. In DNA form, the CDR3 reads TGTGCCAGTAGTCCACAGGGTTACCCACCCCTCCACTTT.

This clone occurred once. The chain uses TRBV18 and TRBJ1-4; D might be TRBD1 (5 bases). In germline, CDR1 is KGHSH, CDR2 LQKENI. The CDR3 loop spans 18 amino acids. Trimming pared 6 bases from V and 0 bases from J, leaving 20 bases between. The DNA for the CDR3 is TGTGCCAGCTCCCCCGGAGGAGGGACGCTAGCAACTAATGAAAAACTGTTTTTT. Its translation: CASSPGGGTLATNEKLFF.

The V call is TRBV5-8, the J call TRBJ2-4, with TRBD1 matching over 7 bases. Germline lookup yields CDR1 SGHTS and CDR2 YDEGEE. The CDR3 totals 16 residues. The trim removed 2 bases at V and 3 bases at J, leaving 8 bases unmatched. The CDR3: CASSFEQGTVKNIQYF. CDR3 DNA sequence: TGTGCCAGCAGCTTTGAACAGGGGACCGTCAAAAACATTCAGTACTTC.